This paragraph reports one TCR beta chain. The antigen is unknown. This specimen belongs to a study of blood T cells in healthy people across ages. The overall study: With template switching, about one barcoded beta molecule was captured per two T cells.

In germline, CDR1 is SNHLY, CDR2 FYNNEI. V lost 8 bases, J lost 2 bases, and 16 bases lay in between. This CDR3 is built from 15 residues. Through a sample-barcoded 5' primer and a J-beta primer mix, a second PCR was run for roughly 6 to 11 cycles. TCRdb re-called the 5' RACE reads through MiXCR, storing one row per CDR3 protein. The sample includes about 670,000 distinct CDR3 sequences, roughly two fifths seen only once; the top ten take 30%. General study points: The long-lived group displayed more naive CD4+ cells, plus higher diversity, than the aged donors did. Considered underestimates were the diversity estimates obtained from one million T cells.

The genes are TRBV2 and TRBJ2-1, with D possibly called TRBD1 or TRBD2 (5 bases each). The sequence was collected from a man older than 75 in good health. The material sequenced was blood. CDR3 in DNA: TGTGCCAGCGTGCCCCGGGACGGCGCCTACAATGAGCAGTTCTTC. It translates to CASVPRDGAYNEQFF.